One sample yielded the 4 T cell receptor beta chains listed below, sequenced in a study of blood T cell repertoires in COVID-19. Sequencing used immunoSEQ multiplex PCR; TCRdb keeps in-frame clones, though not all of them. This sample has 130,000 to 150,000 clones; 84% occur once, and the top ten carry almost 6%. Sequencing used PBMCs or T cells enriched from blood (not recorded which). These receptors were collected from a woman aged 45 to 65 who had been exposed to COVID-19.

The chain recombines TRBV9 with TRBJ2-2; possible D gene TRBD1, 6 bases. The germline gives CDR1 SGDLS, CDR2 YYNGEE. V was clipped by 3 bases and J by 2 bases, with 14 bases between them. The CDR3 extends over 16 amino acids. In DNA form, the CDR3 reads TGTGCCAGCAGCGCGCAGGGGACAACTAACACCGGGGAGCTGTTTTTT. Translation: CASSAQGTTNTGELFF. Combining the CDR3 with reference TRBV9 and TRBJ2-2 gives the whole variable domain DSGVTQTPKHLITATGQRVTLRCSPRSGDLSVYWYQQSLDQGLQFLIQYYNGEERAKGNILERFSAQQFPDLHSELNLSSLELGDSALYFCASSAQGTTNTGELFFGEGSRLTVL.

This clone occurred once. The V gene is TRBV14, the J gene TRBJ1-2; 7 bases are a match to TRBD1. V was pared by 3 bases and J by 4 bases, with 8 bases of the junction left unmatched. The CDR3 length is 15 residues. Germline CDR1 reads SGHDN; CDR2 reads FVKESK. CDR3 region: CASSQGTGALYGYTF. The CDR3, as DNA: TGTGCCAGCAGCCAGGGTACAGGGGCCCTCTATGGCTACACCTTC.

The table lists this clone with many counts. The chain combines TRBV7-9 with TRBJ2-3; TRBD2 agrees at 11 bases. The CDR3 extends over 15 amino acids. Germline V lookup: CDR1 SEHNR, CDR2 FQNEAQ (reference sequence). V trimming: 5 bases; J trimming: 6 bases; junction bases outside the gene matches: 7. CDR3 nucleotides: TGTGCCAGCAGCCGTAGCGGGGGGGCTTTGGATACGCAGTATTTT. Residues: CASSRSGGALDTQYF.

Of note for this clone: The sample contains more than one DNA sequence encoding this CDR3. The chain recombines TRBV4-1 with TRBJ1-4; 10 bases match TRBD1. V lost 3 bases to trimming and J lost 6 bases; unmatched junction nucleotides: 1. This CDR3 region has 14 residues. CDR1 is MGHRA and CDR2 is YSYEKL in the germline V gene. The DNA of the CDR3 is TGCGCCAGCAGCCAGGGGACAGGGGATGAAAAACTGTTTTTT. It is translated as CASSQGTGDEKLFF.